These T cell receptor beta chains were read from a single sample in a study of cytotoxic CD8 clonotypes in ibrutinib-treated CLL. TCRdb's table, derived via immunoSEQ multiplex PCR, lists solely in-frame clones and lacks some. The sample lists 130,000 to 150,000 clones; 91% were seen once. Here the sequenced sample was PBMCs, taken after 12 months of ibrutinib treatment. The receptors come from a human donor with chronic lymphocytic leukemia. Both conserved end residues are part of each CDR3. D genes are given only for firm matches. Where a row states a size, it is once, few, many or the class of an expanded clone; other rows omit it.

clone_size j_call d_call v_call cdr3_nt cdr3_aa
- TRBJ2-1 - TRBV14 TGTGCCAGCAGCCACACATCCGGGATAACCTACAATGAGCAGTTCTTC CASSHTSGITYNEQFF
- TRBJ2-1 TRBD2 TRBV7-2 TGTGCCAGCAGCTTAGCGGGCGGGAGCCTTGGTCTTAATGAGCAGTTCTTC CASSLAGGSLGLNEQFF
- TRBJ1-1 TRBD1 TRBV15 TGTGCCACCAGCAGAGTTGTGTTCCAGGGGGGTACTGAAGCTTTCTTT CATSRVVFQGGTEAFF
- TRBJ1-3 - TRBV19 TGTGCCAGTAGTGGGGCATTCCGAAACACCATATATTTT CASSGAFRNTIYF
- TRBJ1-1 - TRBV19 TGTGCCAGTAGTATCTCGAGGGGTCCCAACACTGAAGCTTTCTTT CASSISRGPNTEAFF
- TRBJ2-1 - TRBV19 TGTGCCAGTAGTATAGATTCGGTCTCCTACAATGAGCAGTTCTTC CASSIDSVSYNEQFF
- TRBJ2-2 - TRBV6-5 TGTGCCAGCACGGGGGGCTATTTTGGGGAGCTGTTTTTT CASTGGYFGELFF
once TRBJ1-1 - TRBV30 TGTGCCTGGAAGGACCCGGGTGCTTACACTGAAGCTTTCTTT CAWKDPGAYTEAFF
- TRBJ1-2 - TRBV5-1 TGCGCCAGCAGCTTGGGGACCGAGGCCTACACCTTC CASSLGTEAYTF
- TRBJ2-7 - TRBV7-8 TGTGCCAGCAGCCGTCTCGGGATCCTACTTGAGGCATACGAGCAGTACTTC CASSRLGILLEAYEQYF
- TRBJ2-7 - TRBV7-2 TGTGCCAGCAGTCAGACAGAGGACTTCTCCCTTTACGAGCAGTACTTC CASSQTEDFSLYEQYF
- TRBJ2-7 TRBD2 TRBV18 TGTGCCAGCTCACCACGGGGGACTAGCGGGAGTATCCACGAGCAGTACTTC CASSPRGTSGSIHEQYF
- TRBJ2-5 - TRBV7-9 TGTGCCAGCAGCTCCGTGTGGACCCAGTACTTC CASSSVWTQYF
- TRBJ2-1 - TRBV18 TGTGCCAGCTCACCAAATCTCGGACGGGAGCAGTTCTTC CASSPNLGREQFF
- TRBJ2-3 - TRBV7-3 TGTGCCAGCAGCCCCTCAAGCGTGCCAAACACAGATACGCAGTATTTT CASSPSSVPNTDTQYF
- TRBJ2-7 - TRBV10-3 TGTGCCATCAGTGTGGACGGTTACGAGCAGTACTTC CAISVDGYEQYF
- TRBJ1-1 TRBD1 TRBV9 TGTGCCAGCAGCGTAGCTTCAGGGGGCGCGGGAACTGAAGCTTTCTTT CASSVASGGAGTEAFF
once TRBJ2-7 TRBD2 TRBV9 TGTGCCAGCAGCGTGAATGTGGGAGGGCAATACGAGCAGTACTTC CASSVNVGGQYEQYF
- TRBJ1-2 TRBD1 TRBV28 TGTGCCAGCAGTTTAAACCAGGGGGCGCTTTATGGCTACACCTTC CASSLNQGALYGYTF
- TRBJ2-1 - TRBV15 TGTGCCACCAGCCCGTGGATGAGACCCCCTTCGAATGAGCAGTTCTTC CATSPWMRPPSNEQFF
- TRBJ1-5 TRBD1 TRBV28 TGTGCCAGCAGTGGACAGGGGAATCAGCCCCAGCATTTT CASSGQGNQPQHF
once TRBJ2-7 - TRBV28 TGTGCCAGCAGTTGGCACCACTCTAGCACATTTACCTACGAGCAGTACTTC CASSWHHSSTFTYEQYF
- TRBJ2-7 - TRBV19 TGTGCCAGTAGTCCCAATTTTGCCTACGAGCAGTACTTC CASSPNFAYEQYF
- TRBJ1-2 - TRBV29-1 TGCAGCGTTGAAGATTCCTACAGGGCCTCAGGCTACACCTTC CSVEDSYRASGYTF
- TRBJ1-1 TRBD1 TRBV7-2 TGTGCCAGCAGCTTAGTATCGATGTCCGGACAGGGTCTAACTGAAGCTTTCTTT CASSLVSMSGQGLTEAFF
once TRBJ1-5 - TRBV13 TGTGCCAGCAGCCGGGGTCCTTCCAATCAGCCCCAGCATTTT CASSRGPSNQPQHF
- TRBJ2-1 TRBD2 TRBV19 TGTGCCAGTAGTATACTAGCGGGAGCCAATGAGCAGTTCTTC CASSILAGANEQFF
once TRBJ2-7 - TRBV21-1 TGTGCCCCCAGCCGAACAGGACTAGCGGGATTCGGCGAGCAGTACTTC CAPSRTGLAGFGEQYF
- TRBJ1-2 - TRBV25-1 TGTGCCAGCAGTGAATCACGGGGGGTTCATGGCTACACCTTC CASSESRGVHGYTF
- TRBJ1-2 - TRBV10-3 TGTGCCATCAGTGAGTCGCTCGCAGGGGTCTATGGCTACACCTTC CAISESLAGVYGYTF
- TRBJ2-3 - TRBV10-3 TGTGCCATCAGTGCCCGGCTGTCAGGGGTAGCAGATACGCAGTATTTT CAISARLSGVADTQYF
- TRBJ2-2 - TRBV11-3 TGTGCCAGTATGGGCGTGGAGACCGGGGAGCTGTTTTTT CASMGVETGELFF
- TRBJ2-1 TRBD2 TRBV2 TGTGCCAGCAGCGTTCTGGCGGGAGGGCCAGGAGAGCAGTTCTTC CASSVLAGGPGEQFF
- TRBJ2-1 - TRBV7-9 TGTGCCAGCAGCTTAATCAGCAATGAGCAGTTCTTC CASSLISNEQFF
once TRBJ2-7 TRBD1 TRBV7-2 TGTGCCAGCAGCTTAGACAGGGGGCGTGACGAGCAGTACTTC CASSLDRGRDEQYF
- TRBJ1-5 TRBD1 TRBV19 TGTGCCAGTATGGGACAGGGGAAATACCAGCCCCAGCATTTT CASMGQGKYQPQHF
- TRBJ2-7 TRBD2 TRBV9 TGTGCCAGCAGCGTATCCCCCCTTCCCCCCAGACTAGCGGGAAGTTTTAGCGAGCAGTACTTC CASSVSPLPPRLAGSFSEQYF
once TRBJ2-2 - TRBV7-9 TGTGCCAGCAGCTTAAGGATCCCGGGGGAGCTGTTTTTT CASSLRIPGELFF
- TRBJ2-2 - TRBV18 TGTGCCAGCTCATACGGACCGGTGAACACCGGGGAGCTGTTTTTT CASSYGPVNTGELFF
- TRBJ1-2 TRBD1 TRBV4-1 TGCGCCAGCAGCTCTCACTCAGGGGGCGACGTCTATGGCTACACCTTC CASSSHSGGDVYGYTF
- TRBJ1-4 - TRBV27 TGTGCCAGCAGTTCCCACGGGGGGCGGGAAAAACTGTTTTTT CASSSHGGREKLFF
- TRBJ2-2 - TRBV2 TGTGCCAGCAGCAAAGACCAAGGCCGGGAGCTGTTTTTT CASSKDQGRELFF
- TRBJ2-3 - TRBV4-2 TGTGCCAGCAGCCAAGAGAGTTGGGTTGGGGACACAGATACGCAGTATTTT CASSQESWVGDTDTQYF
once TRBJ2-7 TRBD2 TRBV4-2 TGTGCCAGCAGCCAAGAGTCCTTCAGCGGGAGCGCGTACGAGCAGTACTTC CASSQESFSGSAYEQYF
- TRBJ1-1 TRBD1 TRBV27 TGTGCCAGCAGAAATCAACAGGGGCCTGAAGCTTTCTTT CASRNQQGPEAFF
- TRBJ2-7 - TRBV27 TGTGCCAGCAGTTTATCTGACCCGGGACTCGTCAACTACGAGCAGTACTTC CASSLSDPGLVNYEQYF
- TRBJ2-7 TRBD1 TRBV7-9 TGTGCCAGCAGCTTGGGGGACAGGGTAAACGAGCAGTACTTC CASSLGDRVNEQYF
- TRBJ1-1 TRBD1 TRBV6-6 TGTGCCTCCCAGGGGGGGTCCACTGAAGCTTTCTTT CASQGGSTEAFF
- TRBJ1-1 - TRBV28 TGTGCCAGCAGTGTTACAGGGACCCACACTGAAGCTTTCTTT CASSVTGTHTEAFF